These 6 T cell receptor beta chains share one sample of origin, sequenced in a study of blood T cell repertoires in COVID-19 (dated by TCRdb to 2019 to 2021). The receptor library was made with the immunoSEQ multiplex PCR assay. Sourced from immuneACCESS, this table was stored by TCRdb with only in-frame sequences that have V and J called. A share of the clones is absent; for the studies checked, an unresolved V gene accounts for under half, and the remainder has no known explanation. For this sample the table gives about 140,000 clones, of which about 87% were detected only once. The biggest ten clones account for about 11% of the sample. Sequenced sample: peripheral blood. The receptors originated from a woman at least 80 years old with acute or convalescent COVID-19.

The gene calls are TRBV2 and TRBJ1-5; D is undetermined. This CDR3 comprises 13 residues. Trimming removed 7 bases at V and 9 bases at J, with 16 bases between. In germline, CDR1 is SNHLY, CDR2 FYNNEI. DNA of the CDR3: TGTGCCAGCACCCCTGGAGCCGGGATGCCCCAGCATTTT. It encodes CASTPGAGMPQHF.

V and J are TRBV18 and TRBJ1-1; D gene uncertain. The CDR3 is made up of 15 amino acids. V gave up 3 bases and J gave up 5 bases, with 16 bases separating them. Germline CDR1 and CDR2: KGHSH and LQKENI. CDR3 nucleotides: TGTGCCAGCTCACCTTCCGATGACGGGAGTACTGAAGCTTTCTTT. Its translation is CASSPSDDGSTEAFF.

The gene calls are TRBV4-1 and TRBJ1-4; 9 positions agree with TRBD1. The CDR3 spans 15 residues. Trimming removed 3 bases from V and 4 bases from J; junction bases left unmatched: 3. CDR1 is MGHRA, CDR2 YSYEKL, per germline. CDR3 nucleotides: TGCGCCAGCAGCCACCGGGACAGGGATAATGAAAAACTGTTTTTT. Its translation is CASSHRDRDNEKLFF.

Here the CDR3 DNA reads TGTGCCAGCCAGGGACAGGGCGGCGAAAAACTGTTTTTT. Protein: CASQGQGGEKLFF. The chain links TRBV2 to TRBJ1-4; 9 positions match TRBD1. The CDR3 extends over 13 amino acids. The germline gives CDR1 SNHLY, CDR2 FYNNEI. The V segment lost 8 bases and the J segment 8 bases; nucleotides outside the gene matches: 6.

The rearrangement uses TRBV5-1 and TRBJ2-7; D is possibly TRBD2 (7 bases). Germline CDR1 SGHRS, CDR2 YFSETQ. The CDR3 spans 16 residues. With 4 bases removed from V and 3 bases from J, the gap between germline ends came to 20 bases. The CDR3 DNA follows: TGCGCCAGCAGCCCCGCCGGGGGGCATGCAAGCTACGAGCAGTACTTC. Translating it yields CASSPAGGHASYEQYF.

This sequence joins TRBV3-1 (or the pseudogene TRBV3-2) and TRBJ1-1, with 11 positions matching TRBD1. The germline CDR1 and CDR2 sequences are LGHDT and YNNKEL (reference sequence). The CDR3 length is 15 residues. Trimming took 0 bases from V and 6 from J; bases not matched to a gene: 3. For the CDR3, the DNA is TGTGCCAGCAGCCAAGATGGACAGGGGGCGGCTGAAGCTTTCTTT. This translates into CASSQDGQGAAEAFF.